This TCR beta chain was recovered during a study of regulatory T cells in long-lasting Graves disease. Study observations and caveats: Newly diagnosed disease favored TRBV20-1 and TRBJ2-1 over persistent disease.

This clonotype has just a few counts. Its antigen is currently unknown. CDR3-region Arm-PCR and iRepertoire HTBI primers produced the TCR beta libraries. TCRdb re-analysed the multiplex PCR reads in MiXCR, keeping a single row per CDR3 protein. This sample has about 350,000 distinct CDR3 sequences; roughly a sixth occur once, and the top ten carry less than 35%. Time point here: newly diagnosed GD, antithyroid drugs for less than 3 months. PBMC RNA was the source of the TCR library. The junction had 9 bases not matched to a gene; V was cut back by 6 bases and J by 3 bases. In germline, CDR1 is SGHAT, CDR2 FQNNGV. CDR3 size: 16 residues. These data were also reused for a study on T cells in Graves' hyperthyroidism and ophthalmopathy. That study reports: Orbital computed tomography and thyroid ultrasound, together with serum TRAb and thyroxine and clinical symptoms, were used for diagnoses.

The sequence came from a man aged 40-55 years with Graves disease. The specimen comprised peripheral blood mononuclear cells (PBMCs), sampled at new diagnosis, from a patient treated with antithyroid drugs. V usage is TRBV11-2 and J usage is TRBJ2-3; 10 bases map to TRBD2. CDR3 residues: CASRTNGLAVTDTQYF. CDR3 DNA: TGTGCCAGCAGAACAAACGGACTAGCGGTTACAGATACGCAGTATTTT.